This TCR beta chain was retrieved from a study of shared clonotypes between healthy human individuals. General study results and limits: In this cohort, only blood was sampled, and tissue repertoires likely differ. Rarefaction revealed incomplete sorted-subset sequencing despite large depth.

Concerning this clone: Antigen unknown.

Deep was the level used in running the assay. Once extracted for a subset, genomic DNA was divided evenly among several immunoSEQ plates. Sequenced by immunoSEQ multiplex PCR; TCRdb stores in-frame clones only, minus some. The table shows about 2.3 million clones, with approximately 90% occurring only once. Germline loops: CDR1 SGDLS, CDR2 YYNGEE. The CDR3 runs to 14 residues. Trimming left V 4 bases short and J 0 bases short, with 11 bases between. This rearrangement joins TRBV9 to TRBJ2-7; weak D call: TRBD1 (5 bases). Sequenced sample: naive CD4+ T cells from PBMCs. Subset in this sample: CD45RA+ positively selected. The TCR comes from a man younger than 30 in good health. Some clones in this sample may be carry-over from other donors' samples. CDR3 bases: TGTGCCAGCAGCCCCGACAGTATCTCCTACGAGCAGTACTTC. Residues: CASSPDSISYEQYF. Together with reference TRBV9 and TRBJ2-7, the CDR3 gives the full variable domain: DSGVTQTPKHLITATGQRVTLRCSPRSGDLSVYWYQQSLDQGLQFLIQYYNGEERAKGNILERFSAQQFPDLHSELNLSSLELGDSALYFCASSPDSISYEQYFGPGTRLTVT.